These 3 T cell receptor beta chains came from one sample sequenced in a study of lymphopenia after photon versus proton radiotherapy. The data were produced by immunoSEQ multiplex PCR, yet TCRdb's version contains in-frame clones alone and is incomplete. This table holds under 65,000 clones, roughly 84% found once. The input for sequencing was peripheral blood, taken from a patient treated with proton-based radiotherapy. These receptors were taken from a man aged 55 to 69 with pancreatic cancer.

This clone was recorded a few times. The CDR3 spells CASSLTLGGLGGYEQYF. CDR3 bases: TGTGCCAGCAGCCTCACTCTAGGGGGCCTGGGGGGATACGAGCAGTACTTC. This chain joins TRBV4-2 and TRBJ2-7, with D possibly TRBD1 on 7 matching bases. The CDR3 runs 17 residues. Germline values: CDR1 LGHNA, CDR2 YNFKEQ. V dropped 4 bases and J dropped 4 bases, with 23 bases sitting between them.

The V gene is TRBV30, the J gene TRBJ1-1; D remains unclear. In germline, CDR1 is GTSNPN, CDR2 SVGIG (reference sequence). The V end was cut by 5 bases, the J end by 1 base, with 11 bases between. The CDR3 runs to 13 residues. This CDR3 is CAWGEGKNTEAFF. DNA of the CDR3: TGTGCCTGGGGCGAGGGAAAGAACACTGAAGCTTTCTTT.

The chain carries TRBV29-1 and TRBJ1-2, with D possibly matching TRBD1 (5 bases). Deletions cut 4 bases from V and 8 bases from J, with 11 bases between. Germline CDR1 is SQVTM and CDR2 is ANQGSEA. The CDR3 is 11 residues long. The CDR3 region is CSVGMGGGYTF. The CDR3 region has the DNA TGCAGCGTTGGGATGGGGGGAGGCTACACCTTC.